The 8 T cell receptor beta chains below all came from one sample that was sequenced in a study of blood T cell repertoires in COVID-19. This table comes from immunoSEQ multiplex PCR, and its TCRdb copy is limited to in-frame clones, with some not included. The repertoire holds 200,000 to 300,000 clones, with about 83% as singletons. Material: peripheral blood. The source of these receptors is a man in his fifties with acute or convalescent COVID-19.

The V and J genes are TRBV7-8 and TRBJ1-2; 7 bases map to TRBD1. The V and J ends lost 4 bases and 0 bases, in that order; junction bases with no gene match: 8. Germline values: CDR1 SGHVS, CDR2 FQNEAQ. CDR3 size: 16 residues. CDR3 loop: CASSSNLGGPNYGYTF. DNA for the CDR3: TGTGCCAGCAGCTCAAACCTAGGGGGCCCTAACTATGGCTACACCTTC.

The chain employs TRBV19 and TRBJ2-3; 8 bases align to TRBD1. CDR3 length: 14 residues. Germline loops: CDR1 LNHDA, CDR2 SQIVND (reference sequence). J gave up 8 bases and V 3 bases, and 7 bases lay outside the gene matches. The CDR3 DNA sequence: TGTGCCAGTAGTATGCAGGGGGCGCAGAGTACGCAGTATTTT. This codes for CASSMQGAQSTQYF.

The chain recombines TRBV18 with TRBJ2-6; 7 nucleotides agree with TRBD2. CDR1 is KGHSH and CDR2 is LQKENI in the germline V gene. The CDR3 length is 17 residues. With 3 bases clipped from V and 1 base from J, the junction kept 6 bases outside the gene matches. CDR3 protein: CASSPLTGRSGANVLTF. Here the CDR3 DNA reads TGTGCCAGCTCACCTCTGACCGGGAGGTCTGGGGCCAACGTCCTGACTTTC.

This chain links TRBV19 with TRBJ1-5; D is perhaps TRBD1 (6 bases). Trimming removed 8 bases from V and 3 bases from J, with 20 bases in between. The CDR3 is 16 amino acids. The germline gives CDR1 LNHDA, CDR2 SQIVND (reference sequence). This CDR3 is CASLYGGSYYNQPQHF. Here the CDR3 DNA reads TGTGCCAGTCTCTATGGGGGCAGCTACTACAATCAGCCCCAGCATTTT.

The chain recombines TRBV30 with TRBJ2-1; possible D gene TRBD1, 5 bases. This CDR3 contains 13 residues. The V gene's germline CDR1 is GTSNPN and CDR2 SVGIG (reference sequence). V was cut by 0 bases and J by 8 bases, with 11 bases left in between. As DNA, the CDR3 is TGTGCCTGGAGTGTCGCAGGGCTGGATGAGCAGTTCTTC. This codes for CAWSVAGLDEQFF.

DNA of the CDR3: TGTGCCAGCAGCCCAAGTTTGCCCGGGACAGGGGGTCTTTCCCAGCATTTT. It yields the protein CASSPSLPGTGGLSQHF. The rearrangement uses TRBV3-1 (or the pseudogene TRBV3-2) and TRBJ1-5, with 11 bases identical to TRBD1. CDR1 and CDR2 (germline): LGHDT, YNNKEL (reference sequence). The CDR3 totals 17 residues. J was trimmed by 11 bases and V by 4 bases; bases with no gene match: 16.

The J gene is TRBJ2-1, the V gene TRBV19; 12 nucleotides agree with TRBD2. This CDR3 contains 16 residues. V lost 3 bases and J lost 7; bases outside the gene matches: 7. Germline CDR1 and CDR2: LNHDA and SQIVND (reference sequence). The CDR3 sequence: CASSILAGGPGNEQFF. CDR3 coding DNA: TGTGCCAGTAGTATCCTAGCGGGAGGGCCGGGGAATGAGCAGTTCTTC.

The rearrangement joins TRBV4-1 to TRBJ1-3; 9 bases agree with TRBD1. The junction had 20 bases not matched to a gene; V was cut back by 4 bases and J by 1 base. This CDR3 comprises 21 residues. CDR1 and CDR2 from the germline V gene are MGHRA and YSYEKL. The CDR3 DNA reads TGCGCCAGCAGCCCAAGTTTGTCCTACTCCAGGACAGGGGTATCTGGAAACACCATATATTTT. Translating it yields CASSPSLSYSRTGVSGNTIYF.